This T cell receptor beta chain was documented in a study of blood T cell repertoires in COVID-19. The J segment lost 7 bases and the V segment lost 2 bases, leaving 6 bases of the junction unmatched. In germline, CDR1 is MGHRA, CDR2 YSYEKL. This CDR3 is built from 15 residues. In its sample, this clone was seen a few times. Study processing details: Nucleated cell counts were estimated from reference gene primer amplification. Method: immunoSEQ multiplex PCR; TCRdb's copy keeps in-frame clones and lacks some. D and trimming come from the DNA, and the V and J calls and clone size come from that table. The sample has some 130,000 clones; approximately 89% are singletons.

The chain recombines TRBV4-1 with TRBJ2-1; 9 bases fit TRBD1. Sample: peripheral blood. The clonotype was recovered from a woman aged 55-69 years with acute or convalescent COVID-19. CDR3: CASSQTTGGLNEQFF. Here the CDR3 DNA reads TGCGCCAGCAGCCAAACGACAGGGGGATTGAATGAGCAGTTCTTC.